The present TCR beta chain was sequenced within a study of T cell clonotyping in hematopoietic cell transplantation. Study findings and constraints: Cells were unsorted, so CD4 and CD8 contributions were not separated. Pathologically expanded recipient clonotypes increased progressively from day 30 to day 180 as diversity fell. At the given depth, recipient repertoires were over 97% de novo clonotypes.

The CDR3 totals 17 residues. The assay was immunoSEQ multiplex PCR, and TCRdb's table has in-frame clones only and misses some. The sample holds around 17,000 clones; 71% are singletons and the top ten take 8% to 10%. As regards this clone: Its specificity is unknown.

The receptor's source is a woman aged 55-69 years in good health. Some clones in this sample may be carry-over from other donors' samples. This chain connects TRBV21-1 to TRBJ1-3; no DNA check was done on the table's D call, TRBD1. TRBV21-1 is deemed a pseudogene. Sequencing input: peripheral blood mononuclear cells. The CDR3 nucleotides are TGTGCCAGCAGCAAAGGGGGCAGGGTCTTCTCTGGAAACACCATATATTTT. This sequence encodes CASSKGGRVFSGNTIYF.